This TCR beta chain was identified during a study of blood T cell repertoires in COVID-19 (dated by TCRdb to 2020 to 2022). Regarding the complete study: The collaborator samples originated in the United States, Italy and Spain and spanned the acute and convalescent phases of COVID-19. The samples were drawn from two sources: the first 160 participants of the ongoing ImmuneRACE study, and 1,000 to 1,500 subjects contributed by 6 global collaborators. Nearly every sample came with metadata listing a de-identified subject ID, COVID-19 status, age in years and sex. The prospective study material was composed of cDNA or gDNA derived from T cells, B-cell-depleted T cells, or PBMCs. HLA class I and class II types, where available, came from metadata supplied by the sample provider rather than from assay-based typing. The repertoires were released in a freely available public database intended as a resource for research on the immune response to SARS-CoV-2. Subjects who had been exposed to COVID-19, were actively infected with it, or had recovered from it provided the deeply sampled blood TCRbeta repertoires that made up the dataset.

Comment on this clone: Its cognate antigen has yet to be identified. The input lacks base qualities; no much larger clone sits a single base away.

TCRbeta CDR3 regions were amplified from genomic DNA using the immunoSEQ Assay, a bias-controlled multiplex PCR. Regarding the original processing steps: Nucleated cell counts per sample were estimated from amplification of reference gene primers within the assay. To quantify the absolute abundance of each unique TCRbeta CDR3 rearrangement, sequence reads were collapsed and filtered. For each sample, productive Simpson clonality was calculated by taking the square root of Simpson's diversity index across productive rearrangements. TCRdb stores this immuneACCESS table with in-frame sequences only. Part of the clones is absent; in the studies checked, under half of the shortfall reflects unresolved V genes, and no reason is known for the rest. The V and J calls and clone size are taken from that table; D and trimming were inferred from the DNA. Across this sample there are 30,000 to 35,000 clones, with about nine tenths seen only once. The ten biggest clones cover over 11% of the sample.

Findings and caveats that apply to the study as a whole: How much clinical and demographic metadata was included differed by source and by participant, and the metadata was provided uncurated.

Whole blood was collected in K2EDTA tubes by collaborating institutions according to the institutions' own protocols. For TCRbeta analysis, collaborators shipped samples as frozen whole blood, isolated PBMCs, or DNA extracted from either of those sample types. The sequence was obtained from a man between 60 and 70 years old with active COVID-19. Sequenced material: peripheral blood.

The bases read TGTGCCAGCAGTGAATCGGGGGTTGGAAACACCATATATTTT. This translates into CASSESGVGNTIYF. This receptor chain uses TRBV6-1 and TRBJ1-3, with a tentative D gene TRBD1 over 5 matching bases. V lost 2 bases and J lost 3 bases; the stretch between them is 8 bases long. The CDR3 spans 14 residues, from the cysteine through the phenylalanine. The retained sequence is limited to the CDR3, 42 bases, with the frame set at the first base. As encoded in the germline V gene, CDR1 is MNHNS while CDR2 is SASEGT.